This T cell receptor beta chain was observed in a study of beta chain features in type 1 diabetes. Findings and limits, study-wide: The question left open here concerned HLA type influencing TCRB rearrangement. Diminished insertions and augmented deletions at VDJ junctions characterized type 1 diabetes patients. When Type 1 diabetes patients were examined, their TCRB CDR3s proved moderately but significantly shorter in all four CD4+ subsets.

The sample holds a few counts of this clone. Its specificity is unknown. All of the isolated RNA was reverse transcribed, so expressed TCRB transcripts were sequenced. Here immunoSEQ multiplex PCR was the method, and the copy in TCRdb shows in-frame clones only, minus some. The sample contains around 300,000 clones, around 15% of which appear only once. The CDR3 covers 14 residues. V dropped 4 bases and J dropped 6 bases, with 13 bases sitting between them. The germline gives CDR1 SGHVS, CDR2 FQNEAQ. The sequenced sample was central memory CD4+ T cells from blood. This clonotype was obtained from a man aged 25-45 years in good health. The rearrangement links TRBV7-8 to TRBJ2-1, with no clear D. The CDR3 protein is CASSSTVIVNEQFF. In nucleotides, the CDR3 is TGTGCCAGCAGCTCAACAGTGATTGTCAATGAGCAGTTCTTC.